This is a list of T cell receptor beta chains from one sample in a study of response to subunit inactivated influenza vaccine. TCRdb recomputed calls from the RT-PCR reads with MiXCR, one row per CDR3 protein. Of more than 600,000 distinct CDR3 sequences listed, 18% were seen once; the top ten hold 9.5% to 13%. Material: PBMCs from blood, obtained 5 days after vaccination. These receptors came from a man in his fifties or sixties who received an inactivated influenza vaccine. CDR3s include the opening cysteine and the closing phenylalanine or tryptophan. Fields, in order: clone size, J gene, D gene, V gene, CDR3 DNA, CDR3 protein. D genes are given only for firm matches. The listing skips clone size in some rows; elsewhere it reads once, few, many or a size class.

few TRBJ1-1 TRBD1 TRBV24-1 TGTGCCACCACCCGGACAGGGGCTAAGGGCACTGAAGCTTTCTTT CATTRTGAKGTEAFF
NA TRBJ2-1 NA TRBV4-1 TGCGCCAGCAGCCAAGTTACGGTAGACAATGAGCAGTTCTTC CASSQVTVDNEQFF
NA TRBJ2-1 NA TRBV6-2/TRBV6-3 TGTGCCAGCAGTTACTCTAGCCTGAGTCACAATGAGCAGTTCTTC CASSYSSLSHNEQFF
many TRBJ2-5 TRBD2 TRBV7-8 TGTGCCAGCAGCCTCGGACTAGCGGGACAGACCCAGTACTTC CASSLGLAGQTQYF
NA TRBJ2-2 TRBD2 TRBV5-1 TGCGCCAGCATGCCTCAGGCGGGAGGGACCGGGGAGCTGTTTTTT CASMPQAGGTGELFF
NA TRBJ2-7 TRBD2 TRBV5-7 TGTGCCAGCAGCCAACCCCCGACTAGCGGGGACTCCTACGAGCAGTACTTC CASSQPPTSGDSYEQYF
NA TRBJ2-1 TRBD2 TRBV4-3 TGCGCCAGCAGCGCGGCGGGACTAGCGGGAGTGAATGAGCAGTTCTTC CASSAAGLAGVNEQFF
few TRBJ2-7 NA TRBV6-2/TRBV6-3 TGTGCCAGCAGTCCAGGAGCCTACCGCGAGCAGTACTTC CASSPGAYREQYF
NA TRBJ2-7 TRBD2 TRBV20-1 TGCAGTGCCCGACTAGCGGGGGGTCTTAGCTCCTACGAGCAGTACTTC CSARLAGGLSSYEQYF
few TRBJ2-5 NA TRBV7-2 TGTGCCAGCAGACGTGGTGGGGGGCCGCTGGAGACCCAGTACTTC CASRRGGGPLETQYF
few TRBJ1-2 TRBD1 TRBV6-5 TGTGCCAGCAGTTGGCAGGGGGCAGGGAACTATGGCTACACCTTC CASSWQGAGNYGYTF
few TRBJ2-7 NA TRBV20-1 TGCAGTGCTTTTCCTCGGGACACCTACTACGAGCAGTACTTC CSAFPRDTYYEQYF
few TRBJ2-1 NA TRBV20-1 TGCAGTGCCCGGGTAGGGGGGAGTCCCGCCTACAATGAGCAGTTCTTC CSARVGGSPAYNEQFF
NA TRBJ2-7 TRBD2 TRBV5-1 TGCGCCAGCAGCTTTATCGGGGCCGGGACTACAGTAGGCGAGCAGTACTTC CASSFIGAGTTVGEQYF
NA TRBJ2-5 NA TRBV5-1 TGCGCCAGCAGCTTGAATACCAGGGGCAACCAAGAGACCCAGTACTTC CASSLNTRGNQETQYF
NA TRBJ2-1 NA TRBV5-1 TGCGCCAGCAGCTTGAGCCACTCGGCCTACAATGAGCAGTTCTTC CASSLSHSAYNEQFF
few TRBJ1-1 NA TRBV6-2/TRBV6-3 TGTGCCAGCAGAAGGACGTTCACTGAAGCTTTCTTT CASRRTFTEAFF
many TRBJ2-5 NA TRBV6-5 TGTGCCAGCAGTTACTTTGAGGGCTCCGAGACCCAGTACTTC CASSYFEGSETQYF
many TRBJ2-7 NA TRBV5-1 TGCGCCAGCAGCTTGGGTGAGTGGATCACCGAGCAGTACTTC CASSLGEWITEQYF
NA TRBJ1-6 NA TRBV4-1 TGCGCCAGCAGCCAAGAAGGTGTCGGTTCTAATTCACCCCTCCACTTT CASSQEGVGSNSPLHF
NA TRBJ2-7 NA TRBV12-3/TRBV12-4 TGTGCCAGCAGTCCCAACTCGGTGTGGGGGCAGTACTTC CASSPNSVWGQYF
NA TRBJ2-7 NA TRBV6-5 TGTGCCAGCAGTAACCGGGCTAGGAGCTCCTACGAGCAGTACTTC CASSNRARSSYEQYF
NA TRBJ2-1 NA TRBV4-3 TGCGCCAGCAGCCAAATAACAGGGCCGGGGGAGCAGTTCTTC CASSQITGPGEQFF
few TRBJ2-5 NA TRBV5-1 TGCGCCAGCAGCACGGTGGGGGTAGAGACCCAGTACTTC CASSTVGVETQYF
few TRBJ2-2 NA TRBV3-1 TGTGCCAGCAGCCCCCGACAGTTTTGGGGCACCGGGGAGCTGTTTTTT CASSPRQFWGTGELFF
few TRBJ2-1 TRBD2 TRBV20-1 TGCAGTGCTACCGAAATTCGGACTAGCGGGAGGGCCAATGAGCAGTTCTTC CSATEIRTSGRANEQFF
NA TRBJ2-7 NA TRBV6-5 TGTGCCAGCAGTTACTCGGCAGGGGATAGAGACGAGCAGTACTTC CASSYSAGDRDEQYF
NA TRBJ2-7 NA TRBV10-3 TGTGCCATCAGTGAGAGGCAGGGGGGTGGCGAGCAGTACTTC CAISERQGGGEQYF
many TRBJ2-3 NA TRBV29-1 TGCAGCGTTGAAGAATCCACAGATACGCAGTATTTT CSVEESTDTQYF
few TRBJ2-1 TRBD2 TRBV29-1 TGCAGCGGCGGGGGTAACTACAATGAGCAGTTCTTC CSGGGNYNEQFF
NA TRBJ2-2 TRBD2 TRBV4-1 TGCGCCAGCCATGAACTAGCGGGGGACATAATCACCGGGGAGCTGTTTTTT CASHELAGDIITGELFF
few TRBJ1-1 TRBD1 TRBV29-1 TGCAGCGGCGACAGGGCAAGGAACACTGAAGCTTTCTTT CSGDRARNTEAFF
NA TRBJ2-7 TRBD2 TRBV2 TGTGCCAGCGTAGGACTAGAAACCTACGAGCAGTACTTC CASVGLETYEQYF
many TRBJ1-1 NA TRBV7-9 TGTGCCAGCAGCGCCAGGGTTCTACTGCTCATGAACACTGAAGCTTTCTTT CASSARVLLLMNTEAFF
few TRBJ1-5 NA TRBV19 TGTGCCAGTAGTACCATCAGCTGGGGGCACAATCAGCCCCAGCATTTT CASSTISWGHNQPQHF
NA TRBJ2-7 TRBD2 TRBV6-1 TGTGCCAGCAGTCAAATAGCGGGAGTAGACGAGCAGTACTTC CASSQIAGVDEQYF
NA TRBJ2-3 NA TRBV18 TGTGCCAGCTCACCACTTCCAGGGGGCACAGATACGCAGTATTTT CASSPLPGGTDTQYF
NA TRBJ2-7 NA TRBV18 TGTGCCAGCTCACCCGACAGTTTAAGCGAGCAGTACTTC CASSPDSLSEQYF
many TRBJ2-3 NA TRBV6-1 TGTGCCAGCAGCCGAATTAGAGCTGTCACGAGCACAGATACGCAGTATTTT CASSRIRAVTSTDTQYF
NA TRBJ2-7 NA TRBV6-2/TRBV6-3 TGTGCCAGCAGTCGCGCCAGTTACTACGAGCAGTACTTC CASSRASYYEQYF
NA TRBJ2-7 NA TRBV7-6 TGTGCCAGCAGCTTTGGCAGGGGCCGGGAGCAGTACTTC CASSFGRGREQYF
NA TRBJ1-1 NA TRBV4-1 TGCGCCAGCAGCCAAGATTATCCCCTCGGCACTGAAGCTTTCTTT CASSQDYPLGTEAFF
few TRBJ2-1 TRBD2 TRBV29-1 TGCAGCGTTGATTCAGCGGGGGGGCGAATCTCCTACAATGAGCAGTTCTTC CSVDSAGGRISYNEQFF
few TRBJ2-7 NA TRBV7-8 TGTGCCAGCAGCTTAGGTAGCTTGTCCTACGAGCAGTACTTC CASSLGSLSYEQYF
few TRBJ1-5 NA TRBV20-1 TGCAGTGCTAGACGTACACCCCTCGATCAGCCCCAGCATTTT CSARRTPLDQPQHF
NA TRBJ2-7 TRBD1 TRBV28 TGTGCCAGCACCCAGAGGGACAGGGGGTACGAGCAGTACTTC CASTQRDRGYEQYF
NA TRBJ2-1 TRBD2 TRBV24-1 TGTGTCACCAGTGAGGGTACGCTAGCGGGGAATGAGCAGTTCTTC CVTSEGTLAGNEQFF
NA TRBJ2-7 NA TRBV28 TGTGCCAGCAGCATATGGGGGGCCGCCACCTACGAGCAGTACTTC CASSIWGAATYEQYF
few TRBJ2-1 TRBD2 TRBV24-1 TGTGCCACCAGTGAGAAGGCCGGGACTAGCGGGAGTGGGGCTTACAATGAGCAGTTCTTC CATSEKAGTSGSGAYNEQFF
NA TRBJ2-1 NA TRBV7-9 TGTGCCAGCAGCTTAGAGGGTTTGCCCAGGTCCTACAATGAGCAGTTCTTC CASSLEGLPRSYNEQFF
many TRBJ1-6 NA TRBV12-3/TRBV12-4 TGTGCCAGCAGTTTGCTTCCCTCGGGACGGTCTAATTCACCCCTCCACTTT CASSLLPSGRSNSPLHF
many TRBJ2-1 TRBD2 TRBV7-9 TGTGCCAGCAGCTTAGCCGGGGGGGCCTACAATGAGCAGTTCTTC CASSLAGGAYNEQFF
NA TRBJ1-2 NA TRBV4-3 TGCGCCAGCAGCCCAGTAGGGACGGAGGATGGCTACACCTTC CASSPVGTEDGYTF